This passage covers 8 T cell receptor beta chains from one sample sequenced in a study of PD-1 blockade in classical Hodgkin lymphoma. Time point reported: cycle 4 day 1 (C4D1), after five to seven weeks of nivolumab. In every patient, relapse followed autologous stem cell transplantation, while exposure to brentuximab vedotin differed. Profiled with immunoSEQ multiplex PCR; TCRdb holds only in-frame clones, not every one. Here the sample spans roughly 100,000 clones, around 80% being singletons. This sample comprised peripheral blood mononuclear cells (PBMCs), obtained before the fourth cycle of nivolumab. The source is a human donor with classical Hodgkin lymphoma.

The chain has TRBV5-4 and TRBJ2-3; 7 positions agree with TRBD2. Germline V gene sequence: CDR1 SGHNT, CDR2 YYREEE (reference sequence). The V and J ends lost 0 bases and 0 bases, in that order; junction bases with no gene match: 4. The CDR3 covers 16 residues. The CDR3 here is CASSLEGGPSTDTQYF. CDR3 coding DNA: TGTGCCAGCAGCTTGGAGGGAGGGCCTAGCACAGATACGCAGTATTTT.

This clone was recorded only once. The rearrangement joins TRBV5-1 to TRBJ2-3, with D unresolved. This CDR3 has 13 amino acids. Trimming took 0 bases from V and 4 from J, leaving 6 bases between them. The germline V gene has CDR1 SGHRS and CDR2 YFSETQ. The CDR3 bases are TGCGCCAGCAGCTTGGATTGGCCAGATACGCAGTATTTT. This translates into CASSLDWPDTQYF.

V is TRBV6-5 and J is TRBJ1-6, with D maybe TRBD1 (5 bases). The CDR3 covers 15 residues. Germline V gives CDR1 MNHEY, CDR2 SVGAGI. The V end lost 4 bases, the J end lost 2 bases, and 9 bases lay between the germline ends. CDR3 DNA sequence: TGTGCCAGCAGTTCCCCGGGACCCTATAATTCACCCCTCCACTTT. The encoded protein is CASSSPGPYNSPLHF.

The rearrangement uses TRBV19 and TRBJ2-7; 12 nucleotides line up with TRBD1. Per the germline V gene, CDR1 is LNHDA and CDR2 is SQIVND (reference sequence). The V and J ends lost 3 bases and 5 bases, in that order; junction bases with no gene match: 2. The CDR3 has 14 residues. DNA of the CDR3: TGTGCCAGTAGTATTGGGACAGGGGGCGACGAGCAGTACTTC. Its protein is CASSIGTGGDEQYF.

The rearrangement links TRBV30 to TRBJ1-5; D unresolved. The CDR3 has 13 amino acids. CDR1 is GTSNPN, CDR2 SVGIG, per germline (reference sequence). Trimming took off 5 bases at V and 7 bases at J, with 15 bases between the two ends. CDR3 region: CAWDDSSRQPQHF. The CDR3 nucleotides are TGTGCCTGGGACGATTCGTCGAGGCAGCCCCAGCATTTT.

The chain has TRBV18 and TRBJ1-4; 7 positions agree with TRBD1. V shed 2 bases, J shed 2 bases, and the junction held 5 bases outside the gene matches. CDR1 KGHSH and CDR2 LQKENI come from the germline V gene. This CDR3 has 16 residues. The CDR3 DNA sequence: TGTGCCAGCTCACCATTGACAGGGTCGACTAATGAAAAACTGTTTTTT. Amino acid sequence: CASSPLTGSTNEKLFF.

V and J are TRBV6-6 and TRBJ1-2; possibly TRBD1 for D (5 bases). Trimming cost V 2 bases and J 7 bases, with 11 bases left between them. Germline assignment: CDR1 MNHNY and CDR2 SVGAGI (reference sequence). The CDR3 runs 13 residues. CDR3 nucleotide sequence: TGTGCCAGCAGTTACCCCCCCGGGGGTGGCTACACCTTC. Translating it yields CASSYPPGGGYTF.

This rearrangement joins TRBV30 to TRBJ1-5; tentatively, D is TRBD1 (5 bases). Trimming cost V 1 base and J 1 base, with 5 bases left between them. This CDR3 contains 13 residues. The germline V gene has CDR1 GTSNPN and CDR2 SVGIG (reference sequence). CDR3 coding DNA: TGTGCCTGGAGTGGGGGGAGCAATCAGCCCCAGCATTTT. Translating gives CAWSGGSNQPQHF.